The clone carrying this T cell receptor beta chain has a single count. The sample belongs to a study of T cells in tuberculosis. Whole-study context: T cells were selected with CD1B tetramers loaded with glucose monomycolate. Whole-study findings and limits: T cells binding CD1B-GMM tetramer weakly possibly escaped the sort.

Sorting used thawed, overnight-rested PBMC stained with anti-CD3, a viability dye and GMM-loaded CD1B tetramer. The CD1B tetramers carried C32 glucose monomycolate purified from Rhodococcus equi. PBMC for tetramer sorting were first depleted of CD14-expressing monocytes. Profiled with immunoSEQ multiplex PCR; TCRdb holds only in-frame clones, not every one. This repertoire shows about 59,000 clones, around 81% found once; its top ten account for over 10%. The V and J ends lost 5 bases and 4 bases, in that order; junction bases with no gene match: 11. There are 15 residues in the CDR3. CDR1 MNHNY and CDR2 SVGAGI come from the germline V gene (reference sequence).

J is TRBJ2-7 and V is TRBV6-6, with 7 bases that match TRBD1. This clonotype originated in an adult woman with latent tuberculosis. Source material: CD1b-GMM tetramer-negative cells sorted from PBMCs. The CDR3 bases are TGTGCCAGCAGTCCCCCAGGGGGACAGACTTACGAGCAGTACTTC. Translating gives CASSPPGGQTYEQYF.